A single sample is the source of the 9 T cell receptor beta chains below, sequenced in a study of Graves' ophthalmopathy and Graves' hyperthyroidism. Amplification targeted the TCR beta CDR3 regions, with RNA transcripts as the source material. First-round RT-PCR employed HTBI primers, with a second-round multiplex PCR after it. TCRdb passed the multiplex PCR reads through MiXCR, listing each CDR3 protein once. The table shows about 420,000 distinct CDR3 sequences, with around 20% occurring only once. Sequenced material: peripheral blood. Receptors were obtained from a young woman with stable Graves' hyperthyroidism.

This clonotype appeared many times. This chain links TRBV14 with TRBJ2-5; no clear D. Trimming removed 0 bases at V and 1 base at J, with 9 bases between. Germline V gene data show CDR1 as SGHDN and CDR2 as FVKESK. CDR3 length: 15 amino acids. CDR3 region: CASSQDAFTQETQYF. In DNA, the CDR3 is TGTGCCAGCAGCCAAGATGCCTTCACCCAAGAGACCCAGTACTTC. The full variable domain, completed using reference TRBV14 and TRBJ2-5, is EAGVTQFPSHSVIEKGQTVTLRCDPISGHDNLYWYRRVMGKEIKFLLHFVKESKQDESGMPNNRFLAERTGGTYSTLKVQPAELEDSGVYFCASSQDAFTQETQYFGPGTRLLVL.

This clonotype has ten or more counts. The chain has TRBV12-3 or TRBV12-4 and TRBJ2-5; D unclear. V was cut by 6 bases and J by 1 base, with 12 bases left in between. The CDR3 loop spans 14 amino acids. The CDR3 reads CASSLNLGQETQYF. The CDR3, as DNA: TGTGCCAGCAGCCTAAATTTAGGCCAAGAGACCCAGTACTTC.

The genes are TRBV6-1 and TRBJ2-7, with a possible D match to TRBD1 (6 bases). V was shortened by 4 bases and J by 6 bases, with 16 bases between the two germline ends. CDR3 length equals 14 residues. Germline-derived CDR1 and CDR2 are MNHNS and SASEGT. The CDR3 sequence is CASSGTVTWGEQYF. CDR3 nucleotides: TGTGCCAGCAGTGGGACAGTCACATGGGGCGAGCAGTACTTC.

This clonotype was observed many times. This chain joins TRBV6-2 or TRBV6-3 and TRBJ2-7; 10 bases fit TRBD2. The CDR3 covers 15 residues. The trim removed 6 bases at V and 2 bases at J, leaving 7 bases unmatched. The germline V gene has CDR1 MNHEY and CDR2 SVGEGT. CDR3 in amino acids: CASRRRTSGPYEQYF. DNA for the CDR3: TGTGCCAGCAGACGACGGACTAGCGGACCCTACGAGCAGTACTTC.

The rearrangement joins TRBV11-2 to TRBJ1-2; tentative D call: TRBD1 (5 bases). V lost 4 bases to trimming and J lost 3 bases, with 15 bases between them. Germline-derived CDR1 and CDR2 are SGHAT and FQNNGV. This CDR3 has 15 residues. The CDR3 here is CASSSLQGRDYGYTF. The CDR3 DNA is TGTGCCAGCAGCTCCCTGCAGGGTAGGGACTATGGCTACACCTTC.

The rearrangement links TRBV29-1 to TRBJ2-5; the match to TRBD2 covers 7 bases. V was pared by 4 bases and J by 9 bases, with 5 bases of the junction left unmatched. The CDR3 loop spans 11 amino acids. CDR1 SQVTM and CDR2 ANQGSEA come from the germline V gene. As DNA, the CDR3 is TGCAGCGTTGGGGAGGGTGAGTCCCAGTACTTC. Its translation is CSVGEGESQYF.

This clonotype was seen repeatedly, ten times or more. V and J are TRBV6-4 and TRBJ1-2; TRBD1 might be the D (5 bases). CDR3 length: 17 residues. Trimming shortened V by 8 bases and J by 6 bases, and 28 bases separated the two germline ends. Germline values: CDR1 MRHNA, CDR2 SNTAGT. The CDR3, as DNA: TGTGCCAGCGCGTCCCCGGGGGAGACAAGGTTCTTGCATGGCTACACCTTC. It codes for CASASPGETRFLHGYTF.

The table lists this clonotype with many counts. The gene calls are TRBV19 and TRBJ2-7; D gene uncertain. V was clipped by 3 bases and J by 7 bases, with 13 bases between them. This CDR3 comprises 13 residues. Germline lookup yields CDR1 LNHDA and CDR2 SQIVND (reference sequence). CDR3 residues: CASSMAFSEEQYF. For the CDR3, the DNA is TGTGCCAGTAGTATGGCGTTCTCGGAAGAGCAGTACTTC.

This clonotype was recorded at least ten times. CDR3 loop: CASSYSWRGQGLFYGYTF. CDR3 bases: TGTGCCAGCAGTTACTCGTGGCGCGGACAGGGTCTATTCTATGGCTACACCTTC. This rearrangement joins TRBV6-2 or TRBV6-3 to TRBJ1-2; 8 bases are shared with TRBD1. CDR3 length equals 18 residues. Per germline, CDR1 MNHEY and CDR2 SVGEGT. With V trimmed by 0 bases and J by 4 bases, 13 bases remained unmatched.